Following are 18 T cell receptor beta chains from one sample sequenced in a study of T cell repertoires in cytomegalovirus infection. TCRdb recomputed calls from the reads with MiXCR, one row per CDR3 protein. Counted here are roughly 990,000 distinct CDR3 sequences, roughly 30% occurring once; the ten biggest clones make up under 15%. For these TCRs, the target antigens are not known. This sample comprised cultured CD8+ T cells from PBMCs, obtained from culture after CMV antigen stimulation. These receptors came from a human donor in good health (CMV status not recorded). Some clones in this sample may be carry-over from other donors' samples.

This clonotype was seen only a few times. The rearrangement joins TRBV27 to TRBJ2-1, with D maybe TRBD2 (5 bases). The CDR3 has 14 amino acids. The V gene's germline CDR1 is MNHEY and CDR2 SMNVEV (reference sequence). V was shortened by 4 bases and J by 6 bases, with 13 bases between the two germline ends. The CDR3 spells CASSSSPRGNEQFF. The CDR3 bases are TGTGCCAGCAGTTCATCCCCCCGGGGCAATGAGCAGTTCTTC.

The sample holds many counts of this clonotype. The chain carries TRBV7-2 and TRBJ2-7; 8 bases match TRBD1. CDR3 length: 13 amino acids. Germline values: CDR1 SGHTA, CDR2 FQGNSA. Losses at the gene ends were 5 bases for V and 3 bases for J; bases not matched to a gene: 3. The CDR3 DNA is TGTGCCAGCAGCACACAGGGGGTCTACGAGCAGTACTTC. This codes for CASSTQGVYEQYF.

This clonotype was seen a handful of times. The chain has TRBV7-9 and TRBJ2-1; 7 nucleotides agree with TRBD2. V was clipped by 11 bases and J by 6 bases; unmatched bases: 10. Germline values: CDR1 SEHNR, CDR2 FQNEAQ (reference sequence). CDR3 length equals 13 residues. CDR3 region: CAYRSGGVNEQFF. CDR3 in DNA: TGTGCCTATAGGTCGGGGGGTGTCAATGAGCAGTTCTTC. Together with reference TRBV7-9 and TRBJ2-1, the CDR3 gives the full variable domain: DTGVSQNPRHKITKRGQNVTFRCDPISEHNRLYWYRQTLGQGPEFLTYFQNEAQLEKSRLLSDRFSAERPKGSFSTLEIQRTEQGDSAMYLCAYRSGGVNEQFFGPGTRLTVL.

This clonotype was picked up a small number of times. The chain has TRBV7-2 and TRBJ2-3, with 8 positions matching TRBD1. The CDR3 is 14 amino acids. The V gene's germline CDR1 is SGHTA and CDR2 FQGNSA. The V gene end was trimmed by 6 bases and the J gene end by 6 bases; junction bases not matched to a gene: 8. The CDR3 here is CASRSTGEGDTQYF. The CDR3 DNA follows: TGTGCCAGCAGGTCGACAGGGGAAGGGGATACGCAGTATTTT.

The chain uses TRBV9 and TRBJ1-5; D is uncertain. The CDR3 has 15 amino acids. Germline-derived CDR1 and CDR2 are SGDLS and YYNGEE. V was trimmed by 2 bases and J by 6 bases, leaving 15 bases between them. The CDR3 DNA reads TGTGCCAGCAGCGTTAAGAGGGTGAATTCTCAGCCCCAGCATTTT. This sequence encodes CASSVKRVNSQPQHF. Full variable domain (missing parts from reference TRBV9 and TRBJ1-5): DSGVTQTPKHLITATGQRVTLRCSPRSGDLSVYWYQQSLDQGLQFLIQYYNGEERAKGNILERFSAQQFPDLHSELNLSSLELGDSALYFCASSVKRVNSQPQHFGDGTRLSIL.

This chain joins TRBV7-6 and TRBJ1-4; D is unresolved. Germline V gene sequence: CDR1 SGHVS, CDR2 FNYEAQ. V lost 5 bases to trimming and J lost 8 bases, with 18 bases between them. This CDR3 spans 15 amino acids. The CDR3 spells CASSIIGIKPEKLFF. CDR3 DNA: TGTGCCAGCAGCATAATCGGGATAAAACCAGAAAAACTGTTTTTT.

V gene TRBV27 combines with J gene TRBJ2-7, with TRBD1 matching 10 bases. The CDR3 has 15 amino acids. Germline V gene lookup returns CDR1 MNHEY and CDR2 SMNVEV (reference sequence). Trimming at V came to 5 bases and at J to 3 bases, leaving 7 bases not matched to a gene. CDR3 region: CASSPGTGAFYEQYF. The CDR3, as DNA: TGTGCCAGCAGTCCCGGGACAGGGGCCTTCTACGAGCAGTACTTC.

The table lists this clonotype with many counts. The chain has TRBV4-1 and TRBJ2-1; 11 nucleotides align to TRBD2. Germline assignment: CDR1 MGHRA and CDR2 YSYEKL. This CDR3 has 19 residues. Unmatched junction bases numbered 11, after V lost 4 bases and J lost 0 bases. The CDR3 DNA follows: TGCGCCAGCAGCCTGTGGGCTAGCGGGGGGCCTAGCTCCTACAATGAGCAGTTCTTC. Translation: CASSLWASGGPSSYNEQFF.

This clonotype turned up a few times. The chain uses TRBV28 and TRBJ1-2; D ambiguous. The CDR3 is 17 amino acids. Per the germline V gene, CDR1 is MDHEN and CDR2 is SYDVKM. V lost 3 bases to trimming and J lost 5 bases, with 22 bases between them. The DNA for the CDR3 is TGTGCCAGCAGTTTGGACCCTGCAAAACCGCGTGGATATGGCTACACCTTC. Translation gives CASSLDPAKPRGYGYTF.

This clonotype was detected many times. The chain joins TRBV6-2 or TRBV6-3 to TRBJ2-1; 7 bases fit TRBD1. Germline V gene sequence: CDR1 MNHEY, CDR2 SVGEGT. V trimming: 2 bases; J trimming: 6 bases; junction bases outside the gene matches: 10. There are 16 residues in the CDR3. CDR3 region: CASSYGSGQLGNEQFF. CDR3 bases: TGTGCCAGCAGTTACGGGTCGGGACAGCTTGGCAATGAGCAGTTCTTC.

The table lists this clonotype with a few counts. The chain employs TRBV7-9 and TRBJ2-5, with TRBD1 matching 9 bases. V dropped 5 bases and J dropped 4; count of bases not matched to a gene: 8. This CDR3 comprises 15 residues. Germline V lookup: CDR1 SEHNR, CDR2 FQNEAQ (reference sequence). The CDR3 DNA reads TGTGCCAGCAGCCTCCTGGACAGGGGAAGAGAGACCCAGTACTTC. This sequence encodes CASSLLDRGRETQYF.

This clonotype showed up many times. The chain employs TRBV12-3 or TRBV12-4 and TRBJ1-1; 7 positions agree with TRBD1. The ends lost 5 bases at V and 7 bases at J; junction bases unmatched: 10. This CDR3 contains 14 residues. CDR3 sequence: CASSNLTGFSEAFF. CDR3 DNA: TGTGCCAGCAGTAACCTGACAGGGTTCAGTGAAGCTTTCTTT.

This clonotype has a handful of counts. This chain uses TRBV13 with TRBJ1-1; TRBD1 is a possible D gene (5 bases). CDR1 and CDR2 (germline): PRHDT, FYEKMQ (reference sequence). CDR3 size: 16 residues. The V and J ends lost 4 bases and 4 bases respectively, with 19 bases between them. CDR3 sequence: CASSSPRAGYVTEAFF. The CDR3 coding sequence is TGTGCCAGCAGCTCGCCTCGCGCAGGGTATGTCACTGAAGCTTTCTTT.

To note about this clonotype: A much larger clone differs from this one at a single base, so this may be a read error. For the CDR3, the DNA is TGTGTCAGCAGCTTAGGGTCAGGCCTCTTCTACGAGCAGTACGTC. Residues: CVSSLGSGLFYEQYV. The chain links TRBV7-2 to TRBJ2-7; D remains ambiguous. Per the germline V gene, CDR1 is SGHTA and CDR2 is FQGNSA. The CDR3 length is 15 residues.

Only one count was recorded for this clonotype. This rearrangement joins TRBV5-1 to TRBJ2-7; D unresolved. Trimming cost V 2 bases and J 3 bases, with 9 bases left between them. The germline V gene encodes CDR1 SGHRS and CDR2 YFSETQ. The CDR3 has 13 residues. The CDR3 loop reads CASSFGSFYEQYF. As DNA, the CDR3 is TGCGCCAGCAGCTTTGGCAGTTTCTACGAGCAGTACTTC.

The rearrangement joins TRBV15 to TRBJ2-1; D is undetermined. The germline CDR1 and CDR2 sequences are LNHNV and YYDKDF (reference sequence). Trimming stripped 0 bases from V and 0 bases from J, with 6 bases between. The length of the CDR3 is 15 residues. The CDR3 reads CATSRELDSYNEQFF. As DNA, the CDR3 is TGTGCCACCAGCAGAGAGCTTGACTCCTACAATGAGCAGTTCTTC. The full variable domain, in which reference TRBV15 and TRBJ2-1 provide the parts outside the CDR3, is DAMVIQNPRYQVTQFGKPVTLSCSQTLNHNVMYWYQQKSSQAPKLLFHYYDKDFNNEADTPDNFQSRRPNTSFCFLDIRSPGLGDTAMYLCATSRELDSYNEQFFGPGTRLTVL.

This clonotype was observed a few times. The chain is built from TRBV4-2 and TRBJ1-1, with TRBD1 matching over 7 bases. J lost 4 bases, V lost 0 bases, and 5 bases had no gene match. The V gene's germline CDR1 is LGHNA and CDR2 YNFKEQ. The CDR3 loop spans 15 amino acids. The DNA of the CDR3 is TGTGCCAGCAGCCAAGATCAGGGGGTGGCCACTGAAGCTTTCTTT. Amino acid sequence: CASSQDQGVATEAFF.

This clonotype was detected many times. This rearrangement joins TRBV7-6 to TRBJ2-2; tentative D call: TRBD2 (6 bases). Trimming shortened V by 5 bases and J by 4 bases, and 14 bases separated the two germline ends. CDR1 and CDR2 from the germline V gene are SGHVS and FNYEAQ. This CDR3 is 15 amino acids long. The CDR3 protein is CASSPALASTGELFF. CDR3 in DNA: TGTGCCAGCAGCCCCGCCCTAGCGAGCACCGGGGAGCTGTTTTTT.